These T cell receptor beta chains were read from a single sample in a study of technical replicates of blood from several donors. Some clones are missing from TCRdb's copy, which holds only in-frame ones; the method was immunoSEQ multiplex PCR. The sample contains roughly 76,000 clones, over 90% of which appear only once. Sequencing was done on a sample of T cells isolated from PBMCs. The receptors stem from a human donor in good health. CDR3s include the opening cysteine and the closing phenylalanine or tryptophan. D genes are given only for firm matches. Not every row has a clone size; where given, it reads once, few, many or a size class.

CDR3 DNA: TGCGCCAGCAGCCCATACATGGGGGCCGATCAGCCCCAGCATTTT
CDR3 protein: CASSPYMGADQPQHF
D gene: .
clone size: .
J gene: TRBJ1-5
V gene: TRBV4-3

CDR3 DNA: TGCGCCAGCAGTGAGTCAGGGGAAGGAACTAATGAAAAACTGTTTTTT
CDR3 protein: CASSESGEGTNEKLFF
D gene: .
clone size: .
J gene: TRBJ1-4
V gene: TRBV10-2

CDR3 DNA: TGCAGCGTACCGCCAGACAATGAGCAGTTCTTC
CDR3 protein: CSVPPDNEQFF
D gene: .
clone size: .
J gene: TRBJ2-1
V gene: TRBV29-1

CDR3 DNA: TGTGCCAGCAGCCCCGGACAGTTTAACACTGAAGCTTTCTTT
CDR3 protein: CASSPGQFNTEAFF
D gene: .
clone size: .
J gene: TRBJ1-1
V gene: TRBV6-5

CDR3 DNA: TGTGCCAGCAGCCCCCGGGACAGGGGGCGAAGGGATACGCAGTATTTT
CDR3 protein: CASSPRDRGRRDTQYF
D gene: TRBD1
clone size: .
J gene: TRBJ2-3
V gene: TRBV28

CDR3 DNA: TGTGCCAGCAGTGAACGGACTAGCGGGAGGGCTAATGAGCAGTTCTTC
CDR3 protein: CASSERTSGRANEQFF
D gene: TRBD2
clone size: .
J gene: TRBJ2-1
V gene: TRBV2

CDR3 DNA: TGTGCCAGCAGCCAAGAGACTACTCGACAATACGAGCAGTACTTC
CDR3 protein: CASSQETTRQYEQYF
D gene: .
clone size: .
J gene: TRBJ2-7
V gene: TRBV4-2

CDR3 DNA: TGTGCCAGCAGTTTCCCAACAGGGGGAAACTATGGCTACACCTTC
CDR3 protein: CASSFPTGGNYGYTF
D gene: TRBD1
clone size: .
J gene: TRBJ1-2
V gene: TRBV28

CDR3 DNA: TGTGCCACCAGCAGCGAATGGAGTCAAGAGACCCAGTACTTC
CDR3 protein: CATSSEWSQETQYF
D gene: .
clone size: few
J gene: TRBJ2-5
V gene: TRBV15

CDR3 DNA: TGTGCCAGCAGTTTCGGTAATTACGAGCAGTACTTC
CDR3 protein: CASSFGNYEQYF
D gene: .
clone size: .
J gene: TRBJ2-7
V gene: TRBV28

CDR3 DNA: TGTGCCAGCAGCTTCAGGGGTGTTAGCTCCTACGAGCAGTACTTC
CDR3 protein: CASSFRGVSSYEQYF
D gene: .
clone size: .
J gene: TRBJ2-7
V gene: TRBV11-2

CDR3 DNA: TGTGCCAGTACACACTTTGGACAGGGATTATTGTCTGGGGCCAACGTCCTGACTTTC
CDR3 protein: CASTHFGQGLLSGANVLTF
D gene: TRBD1
clone size: .
J gene: TRBJ2-6
V gene: TRBV19

CDR3 DNA: TGTGCCAGTATGGGCGGGACGAGCACAGATACGCAGTATTTT
CDR3 protein: CASMGGTSTDTQYF
D gene: .
clone size: .
J gene: TRBJ2-3
V gene: TRBV19

CDR3 DNA: TGTGCCAGCAGCCGTGAGTTCTATGGCTACACCTTC
CDR3 protein: CASSREFYGYTF
D gene: .
clone size: .
J gene: TRBJ1-2
V gene: TRBV28

CDR3 DNA: TGTGCCATCAGTGAGGGAGTAGGATGGAACACTGAAGCTTTCTTT
CDR3 protein: CAISEGVGWNTEAFF
D gene: .
clone size: .
J gene: TRBJ1-1
V gene: TRBV10-3

CDR3 DNA: TGTGCCAGTAGCAAAAACGGCCGGGACTACTCCTACGAGCAGTACTTC
CDR3 protein: CASSKNGRDYSYEQYF
D gene: TRBD2
clone size: .
J gene: TRBJ2-7
V gene: TRBV19

CDR3 DNA: TGTGCCAGCAGTCCGACTTTGATAAATGAGCAGTTCTTC
CDR3 protein: CASSPTLINEQFF
D gene: .
clone size: .
J gene: TRBJ2-1
V gene: TRBV6-5

CDR3 DNA: TGTGCCAGCAGCCCCCTAGTCAGGGCGGTGACCTACGAGCAGTACTTC
CDR3 protein: CASSPLVRAVTYEQYF
D gene: .
clone size: once
J gene: TRBJ2-7
V gene: TRBV7-3